Below, 5 T cell receptor beta chains from the same sample are listed, as sequenced in a study of T cells after yellow fever vaccination. TCRdb re-analysed the 5' RACE reads in MiXCR, keeping a single row per CDR3 protein. The repertoire consists of hundreds of thousands of distinct CDR3 sequences, with roughly an eighth occurring once and the leading ten covering about 15%. This specimen consisted of PBMCs, obtained on the day of the yellow fever booster vaccination. These TCRs come from a man aged 25-45 years who received the YFV17D yellow fever vaccine.

This clonotype was seen more than once but under ten times. V usage is TRBV9 and J usage is TRBJ2-1; 7 positions match TRBD2. This CDR3 region has 16 residues. J was trimmed by 4 bases and V by 3 bases; bases with no gene match: 10. Germline CDR1 reads SGDLS; CDR2 reads YYNGEE. The CDR3 spells CASSARGLAEYNEQFF. The DNA of the CDR3 is TGTGCCAGCAGCGCCCGAGGGCTAGCGGAGTACAATGAGCAGTTCTTC. The full variable domain, with the rest looked up from reference TRBV9 and TRBJ2-1, is DSGVTQTPKHLITATGQRVTLRCSPRSGDLSVYWYQQSLDQGLQFLIQYYNGEERAKGNILERFSAQQFPDLHSELNLSSLELGDSALYFCASSARGLAEYNEQFFGPGTRLTVL.

V and J are TRBV6-5 and TRBJ1-2; maybe TRBD1 (5 bases). The CDR3 has 14 amino acids. CDR1 is MNHEY, CDR2 SVGAGI, per germline. Trimming cost V 2 bases and J 7 bases, with 14 bases left between them. The CDR3 DNA reads as TGTGCCAGCAGTTACGGGGGGGGTCGGTCTGGCTACACCTTC. Protein product: CASSYGGGRSGYTF.

This clonotype has only a few counts. The V gene is TRBV29-1, the J gene TRBJ2-2; D is perhaps TRBD2 (5 bases). V was clipped by 4 bases and J by 4 bases, with 10 bases between them. CDR3 length: 13 residues. Germline V gives CDR1 SQVTM, CDR2 ANQGSEA. DNA of the CDR3: TGCAGCGTTGCCGGACTCTTCACCGGGGAGCTGTTTTTT. Amino acids: CSVAGLFTGELFF.

The CDR3 DNA follows: TGTGCCAGCAGTTACTCCGAAGCGGGAGGAGGGGATACGCAGTATTTT. It is translated as CASSYSEAGGGDTQYF. J is TRBJ2-3 and V is TRBV6-5; 9 bases match TRBD2. Germline trimming cut 0 bases from V and 6 bases from J; bases unmatched to any gene: 7. Germline V gene data show CDR1 as MNHEY and CDR2 as SVGAGI. The CDR3 consists of 16 residues.

This clonotype has more than one count but fewer than ten. DNA of the CDR3: TGTGCCAGCAGCCAGCGGACTAGCGGCTACTACGAGCAGTACTTC. Translation: CASSQRTSGYYEQYF. The chain combines TRBV3-1 with TRBJ2-7, with 10 positions matching TRBD2. The germline V gene encodes CDR1 LGHDT and CDR2 YNNKEL (reference sequence). This CDR3 has 15 amino acids. V trimming: 3 bases; J trimming: 3 bases; junction bases outside the gene matches: 5.